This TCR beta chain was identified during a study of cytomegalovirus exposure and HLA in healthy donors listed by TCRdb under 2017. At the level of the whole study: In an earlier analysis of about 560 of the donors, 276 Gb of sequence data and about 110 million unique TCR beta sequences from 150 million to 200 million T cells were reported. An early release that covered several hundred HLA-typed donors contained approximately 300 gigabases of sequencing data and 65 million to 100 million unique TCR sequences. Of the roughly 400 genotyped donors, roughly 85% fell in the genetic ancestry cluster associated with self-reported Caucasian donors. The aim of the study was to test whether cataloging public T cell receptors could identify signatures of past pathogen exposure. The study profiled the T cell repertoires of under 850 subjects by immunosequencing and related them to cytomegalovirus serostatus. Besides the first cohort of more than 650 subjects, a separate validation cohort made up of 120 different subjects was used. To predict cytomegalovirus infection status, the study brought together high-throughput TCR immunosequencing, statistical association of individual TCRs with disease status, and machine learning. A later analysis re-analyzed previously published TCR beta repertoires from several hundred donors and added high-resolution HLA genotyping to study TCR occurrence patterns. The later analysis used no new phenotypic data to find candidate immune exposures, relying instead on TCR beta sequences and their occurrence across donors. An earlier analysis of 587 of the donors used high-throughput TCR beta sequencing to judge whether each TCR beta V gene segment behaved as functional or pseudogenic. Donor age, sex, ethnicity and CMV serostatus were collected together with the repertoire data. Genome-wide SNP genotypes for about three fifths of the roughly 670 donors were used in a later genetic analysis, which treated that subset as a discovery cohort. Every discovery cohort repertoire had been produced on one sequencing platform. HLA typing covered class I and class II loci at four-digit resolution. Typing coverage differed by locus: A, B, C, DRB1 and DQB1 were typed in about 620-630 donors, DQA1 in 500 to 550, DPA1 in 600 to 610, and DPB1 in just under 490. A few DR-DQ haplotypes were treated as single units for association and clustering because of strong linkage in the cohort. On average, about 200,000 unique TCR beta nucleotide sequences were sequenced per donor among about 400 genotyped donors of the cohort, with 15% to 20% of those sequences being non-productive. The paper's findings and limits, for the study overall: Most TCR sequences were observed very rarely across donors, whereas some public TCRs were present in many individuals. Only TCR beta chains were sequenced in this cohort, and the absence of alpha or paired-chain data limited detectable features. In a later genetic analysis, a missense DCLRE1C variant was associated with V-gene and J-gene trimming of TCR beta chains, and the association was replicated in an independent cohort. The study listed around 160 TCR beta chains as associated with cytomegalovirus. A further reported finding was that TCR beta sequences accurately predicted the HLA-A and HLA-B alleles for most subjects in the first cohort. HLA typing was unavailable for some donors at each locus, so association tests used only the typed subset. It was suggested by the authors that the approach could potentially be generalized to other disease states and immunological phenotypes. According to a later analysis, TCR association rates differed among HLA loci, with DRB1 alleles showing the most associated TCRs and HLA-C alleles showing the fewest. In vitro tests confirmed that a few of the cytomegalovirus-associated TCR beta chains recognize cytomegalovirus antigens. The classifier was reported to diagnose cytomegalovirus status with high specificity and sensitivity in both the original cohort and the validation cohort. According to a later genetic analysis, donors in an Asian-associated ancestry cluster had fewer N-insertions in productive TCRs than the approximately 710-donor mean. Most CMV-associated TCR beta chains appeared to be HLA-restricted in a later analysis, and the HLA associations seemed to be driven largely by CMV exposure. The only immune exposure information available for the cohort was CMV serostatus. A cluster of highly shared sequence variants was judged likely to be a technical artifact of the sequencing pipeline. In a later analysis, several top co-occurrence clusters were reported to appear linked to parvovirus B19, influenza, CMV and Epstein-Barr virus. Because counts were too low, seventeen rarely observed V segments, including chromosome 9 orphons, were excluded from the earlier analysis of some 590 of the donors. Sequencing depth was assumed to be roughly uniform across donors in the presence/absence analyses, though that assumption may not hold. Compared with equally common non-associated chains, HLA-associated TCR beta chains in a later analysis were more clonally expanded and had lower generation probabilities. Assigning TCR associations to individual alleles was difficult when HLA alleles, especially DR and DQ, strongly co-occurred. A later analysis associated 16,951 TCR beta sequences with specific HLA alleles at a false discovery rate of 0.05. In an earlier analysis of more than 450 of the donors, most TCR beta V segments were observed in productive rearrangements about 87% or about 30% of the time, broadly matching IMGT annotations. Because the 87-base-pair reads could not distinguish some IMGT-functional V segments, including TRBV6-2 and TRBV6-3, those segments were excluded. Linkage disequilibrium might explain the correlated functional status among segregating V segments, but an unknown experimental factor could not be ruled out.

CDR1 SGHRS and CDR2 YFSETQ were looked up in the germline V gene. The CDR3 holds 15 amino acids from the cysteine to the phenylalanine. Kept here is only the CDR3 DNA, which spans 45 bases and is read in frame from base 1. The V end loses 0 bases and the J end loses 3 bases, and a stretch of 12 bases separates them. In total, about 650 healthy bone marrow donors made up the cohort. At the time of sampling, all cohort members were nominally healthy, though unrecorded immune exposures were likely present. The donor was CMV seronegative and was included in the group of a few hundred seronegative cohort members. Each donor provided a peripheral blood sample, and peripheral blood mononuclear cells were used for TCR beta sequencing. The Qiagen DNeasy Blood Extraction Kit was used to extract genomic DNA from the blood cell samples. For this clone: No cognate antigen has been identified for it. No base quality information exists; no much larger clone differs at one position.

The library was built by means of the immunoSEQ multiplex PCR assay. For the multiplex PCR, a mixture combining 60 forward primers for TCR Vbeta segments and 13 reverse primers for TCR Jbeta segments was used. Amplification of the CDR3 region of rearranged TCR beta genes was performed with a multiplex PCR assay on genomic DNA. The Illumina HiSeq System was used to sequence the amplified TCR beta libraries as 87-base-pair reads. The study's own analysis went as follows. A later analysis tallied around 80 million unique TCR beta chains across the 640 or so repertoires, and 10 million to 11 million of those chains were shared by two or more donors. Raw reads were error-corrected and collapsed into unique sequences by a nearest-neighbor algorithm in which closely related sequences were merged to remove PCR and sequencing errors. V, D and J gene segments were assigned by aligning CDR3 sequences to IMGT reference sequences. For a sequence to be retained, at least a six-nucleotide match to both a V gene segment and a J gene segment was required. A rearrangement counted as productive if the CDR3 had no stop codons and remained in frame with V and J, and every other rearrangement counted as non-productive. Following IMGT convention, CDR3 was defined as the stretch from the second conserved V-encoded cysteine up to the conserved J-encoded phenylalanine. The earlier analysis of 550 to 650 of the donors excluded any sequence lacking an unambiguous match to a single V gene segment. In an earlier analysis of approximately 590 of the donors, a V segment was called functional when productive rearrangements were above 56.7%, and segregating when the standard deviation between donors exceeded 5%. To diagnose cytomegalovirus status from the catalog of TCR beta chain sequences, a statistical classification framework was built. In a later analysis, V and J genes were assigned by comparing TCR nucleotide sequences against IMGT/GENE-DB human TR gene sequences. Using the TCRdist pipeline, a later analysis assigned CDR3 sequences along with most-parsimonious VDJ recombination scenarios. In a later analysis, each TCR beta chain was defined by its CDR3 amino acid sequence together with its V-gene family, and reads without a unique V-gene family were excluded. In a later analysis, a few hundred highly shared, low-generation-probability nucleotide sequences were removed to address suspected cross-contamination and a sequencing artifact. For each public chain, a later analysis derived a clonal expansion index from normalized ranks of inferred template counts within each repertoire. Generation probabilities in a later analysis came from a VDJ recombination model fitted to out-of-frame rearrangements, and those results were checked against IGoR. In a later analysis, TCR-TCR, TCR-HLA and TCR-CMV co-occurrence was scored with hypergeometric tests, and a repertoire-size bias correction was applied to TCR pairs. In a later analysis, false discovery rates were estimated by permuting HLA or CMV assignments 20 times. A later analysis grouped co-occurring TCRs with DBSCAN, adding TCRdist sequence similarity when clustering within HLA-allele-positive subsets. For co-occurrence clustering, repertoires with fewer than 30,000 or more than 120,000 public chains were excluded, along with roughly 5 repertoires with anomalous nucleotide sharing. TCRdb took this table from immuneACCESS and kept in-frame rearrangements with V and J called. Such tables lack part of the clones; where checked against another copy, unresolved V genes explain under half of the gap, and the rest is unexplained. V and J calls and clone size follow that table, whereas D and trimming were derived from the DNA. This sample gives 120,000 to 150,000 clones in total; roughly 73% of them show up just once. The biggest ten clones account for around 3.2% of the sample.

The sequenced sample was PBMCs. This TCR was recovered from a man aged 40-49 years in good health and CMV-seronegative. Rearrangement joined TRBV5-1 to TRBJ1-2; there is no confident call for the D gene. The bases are TGCGCCAGCAGCTTGGCCTTAGAGGGCTACTATGGCTACACCTTC. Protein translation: CASSLALEGYYGYTF.